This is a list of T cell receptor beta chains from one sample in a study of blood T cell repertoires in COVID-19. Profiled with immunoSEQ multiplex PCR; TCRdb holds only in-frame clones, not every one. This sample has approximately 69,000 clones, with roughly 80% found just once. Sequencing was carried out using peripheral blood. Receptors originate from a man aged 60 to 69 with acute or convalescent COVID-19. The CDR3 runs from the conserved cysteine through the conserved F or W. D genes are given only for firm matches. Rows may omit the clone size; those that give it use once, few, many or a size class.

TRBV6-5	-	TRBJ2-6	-	TGTGCCAGCAGTCTCGTTAGCTCTGGGGCCAACGTCCTGACTTTC	CASSLVSSGANVLTF
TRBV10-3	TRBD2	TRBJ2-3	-	TGTGCCTCAGGCCCAAGCGGGGAAAGCACAGATACGCAGTATTTT	CASGPSGESTDTQYF
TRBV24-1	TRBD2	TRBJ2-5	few	TGTGCCACCAGTGACCAGGGACTAGCGGGAGGCGGGGAGACCCAGTACTTC	CATSDQGLAGGGETQYF
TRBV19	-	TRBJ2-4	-	TGTGCCAGTAGTATTCTACCTGGTGTCGCCAAAAACATTCAGTACTTC	CASSILPGVAKNIQYF
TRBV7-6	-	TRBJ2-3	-	TGTGCCAGCAGCTTCCCCCGGACTGGAACAGATACGCAGTATTTT	CASSFPRTGTDTQYF
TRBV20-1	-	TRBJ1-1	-	TGCAGTGCTCGGGGTCACACTGAAGCTTTCTTT	CSARGHTEAFF
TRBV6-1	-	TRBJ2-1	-	TGTGCCAGCAGTGAAAGCTACAGGGCGAGTGAGCAGTTCTTC	CASSESYRASEQFF
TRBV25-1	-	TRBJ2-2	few	TGTGCCAGCAGGGGAGTCACCGGGGAGCTGTTTTTT	CASRGVTGELFF
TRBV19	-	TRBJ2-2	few	TGTGCCAGTAGTGGGGGGCTAGCGGAAACTCCGAACACCGGGGAGCTGTTTTTT	CASSGGLAETPNTGELFF
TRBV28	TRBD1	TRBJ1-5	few	TGTGCCAGCAGTTTCCTTACCGGACAGGGGCTCCATCAGCCCCAGCATTTT	CASSFLTGQGLHQPQHF
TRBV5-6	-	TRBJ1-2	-	TGTGCCAGCAGCTTGAAGGGGAACTATGGCTACACCTTC	CASSLKGNYGYTF